This T cell receptor (beta chain) was sequenced for a study of tumor-infiltrating lymphocytes in primary liver carcinoma. Total RNA and DNA came together from about 21-30 mg of bulk tissue without cell sorting. Every tumor specimen contained over 80% viable tumor cells. The template, about 540 ng total RNA, yielded TCR beta cDNA made with a constant-region primer. Libraries of TCR beta came from three nested multiplex PCR rounds with slightly modified ARM-PCR. Via MiXCR, TCRdb re-called the multiplex PCR reads, giving one row per CDR3 protein. The table lists some 94,000 distinct CDR3 sequences, roughly 69% of them singletons. The TCR comes from a woman aged 60-70 years with primary liver carcinoma and hepatitis B virus infection. Sequencing used liver tumor tissue from sampling region 5. As to subset: tumor region T5, tumor centre.

CDR3 protein: CANRPLPGRGGTGELFF. In DNA, the CDR3 is TGTGCCAACAGACCCCTTCCCGGACGGGGTGGTACCGGGGAGCTGTTTTTT. This chain connects TRBV11-2 to TRBJ2-2; tentatively, D is TRBD2 (5 bases). This CDR3 spans 17 amino acids. V lost 10 bases and J lost 5, with 26 bases in between. Germline V CDR1 and CDR2: SGHAT, FQNNGV.